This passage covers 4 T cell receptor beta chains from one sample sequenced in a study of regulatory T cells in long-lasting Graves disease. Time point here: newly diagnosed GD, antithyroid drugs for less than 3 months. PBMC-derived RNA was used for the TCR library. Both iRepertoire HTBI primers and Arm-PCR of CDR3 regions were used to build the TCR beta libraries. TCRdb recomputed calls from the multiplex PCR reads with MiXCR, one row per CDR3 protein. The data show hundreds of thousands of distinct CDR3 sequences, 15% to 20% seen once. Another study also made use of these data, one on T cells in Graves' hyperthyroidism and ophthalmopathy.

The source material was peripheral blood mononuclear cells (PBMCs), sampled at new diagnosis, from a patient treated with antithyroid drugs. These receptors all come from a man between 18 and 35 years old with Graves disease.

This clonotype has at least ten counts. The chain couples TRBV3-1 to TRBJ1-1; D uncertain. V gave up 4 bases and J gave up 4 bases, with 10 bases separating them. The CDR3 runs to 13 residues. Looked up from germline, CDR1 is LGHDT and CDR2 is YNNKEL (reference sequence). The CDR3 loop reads CASSPPGGTEAFF. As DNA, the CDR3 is TGTGCCAGCAGCCCTCCGGGTGGCACTGAAGCTTTCTTT.

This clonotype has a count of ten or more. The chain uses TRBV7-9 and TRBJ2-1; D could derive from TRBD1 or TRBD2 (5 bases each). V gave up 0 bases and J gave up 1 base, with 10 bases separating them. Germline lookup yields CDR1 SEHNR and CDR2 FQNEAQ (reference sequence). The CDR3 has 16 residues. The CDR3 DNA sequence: TGTGCCAGCAGCTTAGCTCCAGGGACGTCCTACAATGAGCAGTTCTTC. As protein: CASSLAPGTSYNEQFF. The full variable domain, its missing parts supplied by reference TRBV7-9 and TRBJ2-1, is DTGVSQNPRHKITKRGQNVTFRCDPISEHNRLYWYRQTLGQGPEFLTYFQNEAQLEKSRLLSDRFSAERPKGSFSTLEIQRTEQGDSAMYLCASSLAPGTSYNEQFFGPGTRLTVL.

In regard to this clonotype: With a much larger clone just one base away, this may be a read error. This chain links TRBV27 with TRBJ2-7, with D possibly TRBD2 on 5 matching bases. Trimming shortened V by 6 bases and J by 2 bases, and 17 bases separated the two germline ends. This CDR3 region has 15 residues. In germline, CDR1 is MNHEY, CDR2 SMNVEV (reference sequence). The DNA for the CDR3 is TGTGCCAGCAGCCACGGAGGACGGGGAACCTACGAGCAGTACTTC. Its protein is CASSHGGRGTYEQYF.

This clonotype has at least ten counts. The CDR3 coding sequence is TGTGCCAGCAGTATCTCGGGGGCTGAAGCTTTCTTT. It yields the protein CASSISGAEAFF. The chain joins TRBV28 to TRBJ1-1; possibly TRBD1 for D (5 bases). V was shortened by 5 bases and J by 6 bases, with 10 bases between the two germline ends. Looked up from germline, CDR1 is MDHEN and CDR2 is SYDVKM. CDR3 length: 12 amino acids.